The rows below give T cell receptor beta chains drawn from one sample of a study of T cell responses to AZD1222 COVID-19 vaccine. Clones were read by immunoSEQ multiplex PCR, and TCRdb kept only the in-frame ones, dropping some. The table records 65,000 to 70,000 clones, about four fifths of them present only once. The sequences come from peripheral blood, collected on day 0 of AZD1222 vaccination. Receptors were obtained from an adult in good health. Both conserved end residues are part of each CDR3. A D gene is named only where the DNA matches it firmly. Only some rows state a clone size, as once, few, many or a class for expanded clones.

cdr3_nt cdr3_aa d_call j_call v_call clone_size
TGTGCCAGCAGACGTAGACTAGCGGATTGGGACGAGCAGTACTTC CASRRRLADWDEQYF TRBD2 TRBJ2-7 TRBV28 .
TGTGCCAGCAAACTAGCGTTGTGGAGTGGGGTGTTCTTC CASKLALWSGVFF TRBD2 TRBJ2-1 TRBV6-5 .
TGTGCCAGCAGTGCCGACTCATATCAGCCCCAGCATTTT CASSADSYQPQHF . TRBJ1-5 TRBV12-3/TRBV12-4 once
TGTGCCAGCAGAGGTAGCGGGGTCTATGGGTATGGCTACACCTTC CASRGSGVYGYGYTF . TRBJ1-2 TRBV5-4 .
TGTGCCATCAGTGGGGGACAGGGGGCGGCTGAAGCTTTCTTT CAISGGQGAAEAFF TRBD1 TRBJ1-1 TRBV10-3 .
TGTGCCAGTAGTAAAACCGGGACGTCTGGTTCACCCCTCCACTTT CASSKTGTSGSPLHF . TRBJ1-6 TRBV19 .
TGCGCCAGCAGCCCCGTGGGGGGAAACTATGGCTACACCTTC CASSPVGGNYGYTF . TRBJ1-2 TRBV5-1 .
TGTGCCAGCAGGGACAGGGGGTACATCGACACTGAAGCTTTCTTT CASRDRGYIDTEAFF TRBD1 TRBJ1-1 TRBV25-1 .
TGTGCCAGCAGTGATTGGGGGGTAGCCAAAAACATTCAGTACTTC CASSDWGVAKNIQYF . TRBJ2-4 TRBV6-1 .
TGTGCCTGGAGCCCAAACAGGGGCCGTATTAATGAAAAACTGTTTTTT CAWSPNRGRINEKLFF TRBD1 TRBJ1-4 TRBV30 .
TGTGCCAGCTCACCACCCTCCGATTTTGGAGAGCAGTTCTTC CASSPPSDFGEQFF . TRBJ2-1 TRBV18 .
TGTGCCAGCAGCAAACGGACCGAGTTTTCCTACGAGCAGTACTTC CASSKRTEFSYEQYF . TRBJ2-7 TRBV6-5 .
TGTGCCAGCAGTATCGACAGGGGAGTGAACACTGAAGCTTTCTTT CASSIDRGVNTEAFF TRBD1 TRBJ1-1 TRBV28 .
TGTGCCAGCAGCTTAGATTGGGCTAGCGGGGGAACCCAGTACTTC CASSLDWASGGTQYF TRBD2 TRBJ2-7 TRBV11-2 .
TGTGCCAGCAGTTCCTTCGGGGGCCTATACACAGATACGCAGTATTTT CASSSFGGLYTDTQYF . TRBJ2-3 TRBV13 .
TGTGCCAGCAGCGTAGCCGGGGGCATCACTGAAGCTTTCTTT CASSVAGGITEAFF . TRBJ1-1 TRBV9 few
TGTGCCAGCTCCCCCACAGGGGCCCGGAATTCACCCCTCCACTTT CASSPTGARNSPLHF TRBD1 TRBJ1-6 TRBV9 .
TGTGCCAGCAGCCACAGGGCAACTACTAATGAAAAACTGTTTTTT CASSHRATTNEKLFF . TRBJ1-4 TRBV7-9 .
TGTGCCAGCAGCCGGGACAGGGCAGATACGCAGTATTTT CASSRDRADTQYF TRBD1 TRBJ2-3 TRBV6-2/TRBV6-3 .
TGTGCCAGCTCCTGGACAGGCGCAAATGAAAAACTGTTTTTT CASSWTGANEKLFF TRBD1 TRBJ1-4 TRBV5-5 .
TGTGCCAGCAGCTTAATCTACAATGAGCAGTTCTTC CASSLIYNEQFF . TRBJ2-1 TRBV7-9 .
TGTGCCAGCAGTGAGCTACATTCCAACACTGAAGCTTTCTTT CASSELHSNTEAFF . TRBJ1-1 TRBV6-1 .
TGTGCCAGCAGCTCCATAGGGGGTGAGCAGTACTTC CASSSIGGEQYF . TRBJ2-7 TRBV9 few
TGTGCCAGCAGCTTTAGCGGGGGGGCCTACAATGAGCAGTTCTTC CASSFSGGAYNEQFF TRBD2 TRBJ2-1 TRBV7-2 .
TGTGCCATCAAGGGCCCAGACTCTGGAAACACCATATATTTT CAIKGPDSGNTIYF . TRBJ1-3 TRBV10-3 .
TGTGCCAGCAGTGAAGCGTGGGCAATGGGGGGAACTACGCAGTATTTT CASSEAWAMGGTTQYF . TRBJ2-3 TRBV2 .
TGTGCCAGCAGGGACAGGAACCAAGAGACCCAGTACTTC CASRDRNQETQYF TRBD1 TRBJ2-5 TRBV6-5 .
TGCGCCAGCGGACGGACAGGGATTTCTAACTATGGCTACACCTTC CASGRTGISNYGYTF TRBD1 TRBJ1-2 TRBV10-2 once
TGTGCCAGCGGGACAGGATACGAGCAGTACTTC CASGTGYEQYF TRBD1 TRBJ2-7 TRBV2 .
TGTGCCAGCACACCATACCCCCGATCCACTGAAGCTTTCTTT CASTPYPRSTEAFF . TRBJ1-1 TRBV18 few
TGTGCCAGCAGTTTCGGATTACGAGATACGCAGTATTTT CASSFGLRDTQYF . TRBJ2-3 TRBV27 .
TGTGCCGGAAGAGGGGGCAACGAGCAGTACTTC CAGRGGNEQYF TRBD1 TRBJ2-7 TRBV12-3/TRBV12-4 .
TGTGCCAGCAGCTTGGCGCCCCCCGCGGCCCTCCACTTT CASSLAPPAALHF . TRBJ1-6 TRBV5-6 .
TGCGCCAGCAGGCAGGTGAACACTGAAGCTTTCTTT CASRQVNTEAFF . TRBJ1-1 TRBV5-1 .
TGTGCCAGCAGCACCGGGACAGACTCCTACGAGCAGTACTTC CASSTGTDSYEQYF TRBD1 TRBJ2-7 TRBV11-3 few
TGTGCCAGCAGCATGTATTCGCGGAGTGGTGAAAAACTGTTTTTT CASSMYSRSGEKLFF . TRBJ1-4 TRBV7-2 .
TGTGCCAGCAGCCCCCGGATTAGGGGGAAAAACACTGAAGCTTTCTTT CASSPRIRGKNTEAFF . TRBJ1-1 TRBV11-2 .
TGCGCCAGCAGCCAAGGTATCGGGACTGAAGCTTTCTTT CASSQGIGTEAFF . TRBJ1-1 TRBV4-3 few
TGTGCCAGCAGCAAGCGGGGGGGCCGCAATGAGCAGTTCTTC CASSKRGGRNEQFF TRBD2 TRBJ2-1 TRBV7-8 once
TGCGCCAGCAGCCAATTCCCGGGGTACAACACCGGGGAGCTGTTTTTT CASSQFPGYNTGELFF . TRBJ2-2 TRBV4-1 .
TGTGCCAGCAGCGTCGTGGGGACGTACCAAGAGACCCAGTACTTC CASSVVGTYQETQYF . TRBJ2-5 TRBV9 .
TGCGCCAGCAGTGAGGACGGGACGGCTGGAAACACCATATATTTT CASSEDGTAGNTIYF . TRBJ1-3 TRBV10-2 .